Shown below are 9 T cell receptor beta chains from a single sample sequenced in a study of cytomegalovirus exposure and HLA in healthy donors. Amplification used 60 Vbeta primers and 13 Jbeta primers. TCRdb's copy holds only in-frame clones and misses some; the assay was immunoSEQ multiplex PCR. The sample shows 250,000 to 350,000 clones, 70% to 90% of them seen only once. Sequenced input: PBMCs. These receptors originate from a man aged 40-55 years in good health and CMV-seropositive.

This clone was recorded once. The chain links TRBV19 to TRBJ2-7; maybe TRBD2 (5 bases). Trimming took off 1 base at V and 3 bases at J, with 7 bases between the two ends. Germline assignment: CDR1 LNHDA and CDR2 SQIVND (reference sequence). CDR3 size: 13 residues. The CDR3 loop reads CASSIASGYEQYF. Written as DNA, the CDR3 is TGTGCCAGTAGTATAGCGAGCGGCTACGAGCAGTACTTC.

The genes are TRBV20-1 and TRBJ2-7; D gene ambiguous. The germline gives CDR1 DFQATT, CDR2 SNEGSKA (reference sequence). V was clipped by 6 bases and J by 5 bases, with 11 bases between them. CDR3 length: 11 amino acids. For the CDR3, the DNA is TGCAGTGCCCTTGCGATCCACGAGCAGTACTTC. This codes for CSALAIHEQYF.

This sequence joins TRBV28 and TRBJ2-5; 8 bases match TRBD2. The CDR3 is 13 residues long. V was clipped by 3 bases and J by 7 bases; unmatched bases: 4. The germline V gene encodes CDR1 MDHEN and CDR2 SYDVKM. CDR3 sequence reads: CASSLTSVTTQYF. As DNA, the CDR3 is TGTGCCAGCAGTTTGACTAGCGTTACGACCCAGTACTTC.

The J gene is TRBJ2-5, the V gene TRBV12-5, with TRBD2 as a possible D gene (6 bases). Trimming removed 1 base from V and 2 bases from J, with 8 bases in between. The CDR3 totals 14 residues. The germline V gene has CDR1 LGHNT and CDR2 FRNRAP. CDR3 sequence: CASGLGGTQETQYF. DNA for the CDR3: TGTGCTAGTGGTTTGGGCGGGACTCAAGAGACCCAGTACTTC.

V usage is TRBV7-8 and J usage is TRBJ1-5, with 8 bases identical to TRBD1. V lost 5 bases, J lost 2 bases, and 8 bases stayed unmatched. CDR3 length equals 16 residues. Germline V gene sequence: CDR1 SGHVS, CDR2 FQNEAQ. CDR3 nucleotides: TGTGCCAGCAGCCCACAGGGGGTATTAGGCAATCAGCCCCAGCATTTT. Its translation: CASSPQGVLGNQPQHF.

Written as DNA, the CDR3 is TGTGCCAGCAGCTCAAGACTAGCGGGAGGGGTTAACAAAAACATTCAGTACTTC. Its protein product is CASSSRLAGGVNKNIQYF. The chain has TRBV7-2 and TRBJ2-4, with TRBD2 matching 14 bases. The CDR3 extends over 18 amino acids. The ends lost 4 bases at V and 3 bases at J; junction bases unmatched: 8. Looked up from germline, CDR1 is SGHTA and CDR2 is FQGNSA.

The rearrangement joins TRBV6-5 to TRBJ2-3; the D gene is possibly TRBD2 (5 bases). There are 14 residues in the CDR3. Germline CDR1 and CDR2: MNHEY and SVGAGI. V dropped 10 bases and J dropped 2 bases, with 16 bases sitting between them. The CDR3 loop reads CATSGTGTTDTQYF. The CDR3 DNA is TGTGCCACCAGCGGAACGGGTACCACAGATACGCAGTATTTT.

The chain combines TRBV27 with TRBJ2-7; 8 bases fit TRBD2. Germline V CDR1 and CDR2: MNHEY, SMNVEV (reference sequence). V gave up 6 bases and J gave up 6 bases; unmatched junction bases: 10. This CDR3 is built from 14 residues. This chain's CDR3 is CASSRLPGLVEQYF. In DNA form, the CDR3 reads TGTGCCAGCAGCCGTCTCCCGGGACTAGTCGAGCAGTACTTC.

V usage is TRBV9 and J usage is TRBJ2-1; TRBD1 matches 9 bases. Per germline, CDR1 SGDLS and CDR2 YYNGEE. The trim removed 4 bases at V and 2 bases at J, leaving 7 bases unmatched. The CDR3 spans 16 residues. CDR3 sequence reads: CASSPNTGGTYNEQFF. Written as DNA, the CDR3 is TGTGCCAGCAGCCCAAACACAGGGGGCACCTACAATGAGCAGTTCTTC. The variable domain in full, with the rest retrieved from reference TRBV9 and TRBJ2-1, is DSGVTQTPKHLITATGQRVTLRCSPRSGDLSVYWYQQSLDQGLQFLIQYYNGEERAKGNILERFSAQQFPDLHSELNLSSLELGDSALYFCASSPNTGGTYNEQFFGPGTRLTVL.